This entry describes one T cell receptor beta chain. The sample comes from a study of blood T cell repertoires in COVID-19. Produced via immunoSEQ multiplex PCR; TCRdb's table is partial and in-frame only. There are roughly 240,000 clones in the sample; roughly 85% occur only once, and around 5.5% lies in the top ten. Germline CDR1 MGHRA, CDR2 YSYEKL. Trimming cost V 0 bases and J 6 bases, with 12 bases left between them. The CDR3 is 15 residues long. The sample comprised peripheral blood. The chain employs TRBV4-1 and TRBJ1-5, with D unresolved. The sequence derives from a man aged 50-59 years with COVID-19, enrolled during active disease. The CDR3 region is CASSQDGGVGQPQHF. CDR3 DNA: TGCGCCAGCAGCCAAGATGGCGGGGTGGGTCAGCCCCAGCATTTT.